This record concerns one TCR beta chain sequence. Its matching antigen is unknown. A much larger clone lies one base from this, so it may be a read error. These data belong to a study of blood T cells in healthy people across ages. As for the study in general: About one barcoded TCR beta cDNA was captured per two T cells. Study-wide points: Researchers said unsorted PBMCs prevented a conclusive naive versus antigen-experienced comparison.

This CDR3 has 15 residues. Germline lookup yields CDR1 SGHKS and CDR2 YYEKEE (reference sequence). V was pared by 3 bases and J by 2 bases, with 12 bases between. For the second PCR, which ran for about 6 to 12 cycles, a sample-barcoded 5' primer and a J-beta primer mix were used. With 12 random nucleotides, a template-switch adaptor tagged each individual cDNA molecule. Using its own MiXCR run on the 5' RACE reads, TCRdb lists one record per CDR3 protein. The top ten clones hold roughly 14% of a sample with about 620,000 distinct CDR3 sequences, roughly half of them seen once. Peripheral blood samples of 9 to 10 milliliters were drawn from each donor.

The genes are TRBV5-5 and TRBJ2-1, with a tentative D call TRBD1 (6 bases). The specimen sequenced was blood. This TCR was recovered from a woman at least 80 years old in good health. The CDR3 bases are TGTGCCAGCAGCTCTGCGCCAGGGGCCTACAATGAGCAGTTCTTC. Translated: CASSSAPGAYNEQFF. Variable domain in full (rest from reference TRBV5-5 and TRBJ2-1): DAGVTQSPTHLIKTRGQQVTLRCSPISGHKSVSWYQQVLGQGPQFIFQYYEKEERGRGNFPDRFSARQFPNYSSELNVNALLLGDSALYLCASSSAPGAYNEQFFGPGTRLTVL.